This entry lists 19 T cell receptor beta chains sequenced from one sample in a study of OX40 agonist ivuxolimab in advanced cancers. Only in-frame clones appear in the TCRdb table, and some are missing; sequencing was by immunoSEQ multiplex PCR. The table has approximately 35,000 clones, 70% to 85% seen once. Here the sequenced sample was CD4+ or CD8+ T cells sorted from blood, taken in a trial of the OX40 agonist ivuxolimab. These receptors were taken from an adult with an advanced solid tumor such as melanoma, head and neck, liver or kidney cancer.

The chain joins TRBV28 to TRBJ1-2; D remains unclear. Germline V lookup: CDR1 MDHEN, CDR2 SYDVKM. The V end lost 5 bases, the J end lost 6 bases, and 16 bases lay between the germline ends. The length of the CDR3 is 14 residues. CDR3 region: CASSTPDRDDGYTF. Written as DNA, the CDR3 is TGTGCCAGCAGTACCCCGGACCGGGATGATGGCTACACCTTC.

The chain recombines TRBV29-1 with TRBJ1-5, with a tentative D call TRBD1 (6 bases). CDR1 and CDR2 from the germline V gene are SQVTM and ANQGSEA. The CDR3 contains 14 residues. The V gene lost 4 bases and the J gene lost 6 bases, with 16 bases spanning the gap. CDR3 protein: CSVAIEDRTQPQHF. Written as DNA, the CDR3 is TGCAGCGTTGCTATAGAGGACAGAACTCAGCCCCAGCATTTT.

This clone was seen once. CDR3 in amino acids: CASSYGSRAEAFF. The DNA for the CDR3 is TGTGCCAGCAGCTATGGGTCGAGGGCTGAAGCTTTCTTT. The chain has TRBV6-1 and TRBJ1-1, with D hard to call. The CDR3 length is 13 residues. The V gene's germline CDR1 is MNHNS and CDR2 SASEGT. V lost 6 bases and J 6 bases, leaving 14 bases between the germline ends.

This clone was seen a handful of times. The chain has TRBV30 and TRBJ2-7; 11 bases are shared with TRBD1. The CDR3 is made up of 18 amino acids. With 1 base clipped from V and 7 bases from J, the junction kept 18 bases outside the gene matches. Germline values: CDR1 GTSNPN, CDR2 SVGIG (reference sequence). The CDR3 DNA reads TGTGCCTGGAGTGGAGTTCGGGAAGGACAGGGGGCGACAGGGGAGCAGTACTTC. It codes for CAWSGVREGQGATGEQYF.

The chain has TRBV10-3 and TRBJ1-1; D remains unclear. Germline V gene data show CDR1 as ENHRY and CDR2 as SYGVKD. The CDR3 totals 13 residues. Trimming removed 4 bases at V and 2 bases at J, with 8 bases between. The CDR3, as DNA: TGTGCCATCAGTGTTGCAGGCAACACTGAAGCTTTCTTT. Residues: CAISVAGNTEAFF.

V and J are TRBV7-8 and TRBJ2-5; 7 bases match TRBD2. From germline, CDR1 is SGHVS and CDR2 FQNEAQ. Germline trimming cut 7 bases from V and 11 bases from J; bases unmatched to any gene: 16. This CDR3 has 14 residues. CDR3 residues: CASTSRGGGHEQYF. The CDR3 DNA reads TGTGCCAGCACCTCGAGGGGCGGGGGTCATGAGCAGTACTTC.

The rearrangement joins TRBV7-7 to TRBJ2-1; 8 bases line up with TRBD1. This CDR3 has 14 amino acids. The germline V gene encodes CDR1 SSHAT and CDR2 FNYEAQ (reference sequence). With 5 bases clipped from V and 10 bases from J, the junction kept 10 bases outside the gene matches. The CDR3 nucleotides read TGTGCCAGCAGCCAGTTAATGGGGACAGGAGAGCAGTTCTTC. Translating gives CASSQLMGTGEQFF.

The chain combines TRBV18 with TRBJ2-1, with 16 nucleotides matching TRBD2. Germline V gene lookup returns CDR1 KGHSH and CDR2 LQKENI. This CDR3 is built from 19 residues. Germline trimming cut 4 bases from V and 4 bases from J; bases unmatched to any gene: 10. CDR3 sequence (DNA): TGTGCCAGCTCACTTTTCCCGGGACTAGCGGGGGGGCAATACAATGAGCAGTTCTTC. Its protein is CASSLFPGLAGGQYNEQFF.

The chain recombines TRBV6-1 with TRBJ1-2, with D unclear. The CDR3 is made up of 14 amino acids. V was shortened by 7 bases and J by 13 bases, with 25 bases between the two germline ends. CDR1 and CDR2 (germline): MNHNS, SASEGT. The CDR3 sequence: CASNVVPGPGGPTF. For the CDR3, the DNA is TGTGCCAGCAATGTCGTCCCGGGCCCCGGAGGTCCCACCTTC.

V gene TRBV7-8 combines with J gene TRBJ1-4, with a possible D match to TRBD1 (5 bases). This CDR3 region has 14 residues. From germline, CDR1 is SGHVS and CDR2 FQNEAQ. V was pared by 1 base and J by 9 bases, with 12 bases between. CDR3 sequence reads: CASSLGPGRKKLFF. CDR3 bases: TGTGCCAGCAGCTTAGGTCCGGGGCGGAAAAAACTGTTTTTT. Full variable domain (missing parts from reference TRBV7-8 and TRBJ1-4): GAGVSQSPRYKVAKRGQDVALRCDPISGHVSLFWYQQALGQGPEFLTYFQNEAQLDKSGLPSDRFFAERPEGSVSTLKIQRTQQEDSAVYLCASSLGPGRKKLFFGSGTQLSVL.

The DNA for the CDR3 is TGTGCCAGCAGCTTGGCCAGGGCCATGAACACTGAAGCTTTCTTT. This encodes CASSLARAMNTEAFF. This chain uses TRBV5-6 with TRBJ1-1; possibly TRBD1 for D (5 bases). The germline V gene has CDR1 SGHDT and CDR2 YYEEEE. V shed 0 bases and J shed 0 bases, with 9 bases lying between them. The CDR3 length is 15 residues.

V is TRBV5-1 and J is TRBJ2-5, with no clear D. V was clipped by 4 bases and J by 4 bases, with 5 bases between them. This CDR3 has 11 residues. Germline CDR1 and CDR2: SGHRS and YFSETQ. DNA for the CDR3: TGCGCCAGCAGCCGCACAGAGACCCAGTACTTC. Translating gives CASSRTETQYF.

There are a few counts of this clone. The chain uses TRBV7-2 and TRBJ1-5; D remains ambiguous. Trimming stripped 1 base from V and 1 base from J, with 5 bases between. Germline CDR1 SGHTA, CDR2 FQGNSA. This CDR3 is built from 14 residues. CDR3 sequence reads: CASSLGASNQPQHF. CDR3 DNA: TGTGCCAGCAGCTTAGGAGCAAGCAATCAGCCCCAGCATTTT.

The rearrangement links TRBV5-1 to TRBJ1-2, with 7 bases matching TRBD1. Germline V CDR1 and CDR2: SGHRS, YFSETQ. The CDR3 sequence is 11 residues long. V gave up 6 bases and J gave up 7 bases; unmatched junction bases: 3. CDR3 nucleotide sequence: TGCGCCAGCACCTCAGGGGGTGGCTACACCTTC. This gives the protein CASTSGGGYTF.

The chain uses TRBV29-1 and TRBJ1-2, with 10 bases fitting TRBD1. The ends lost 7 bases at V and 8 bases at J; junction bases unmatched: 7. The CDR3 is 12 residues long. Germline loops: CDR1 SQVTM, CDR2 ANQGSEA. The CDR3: CSGAVGQGGYTF. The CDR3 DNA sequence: TGCAGCGGGGCCGTGGGACAGGGGGGCTACACCTTC.

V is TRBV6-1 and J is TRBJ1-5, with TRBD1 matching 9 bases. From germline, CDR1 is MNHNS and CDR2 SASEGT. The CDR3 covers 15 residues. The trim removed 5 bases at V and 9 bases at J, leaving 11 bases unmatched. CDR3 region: CASSRTGANGTPQHF. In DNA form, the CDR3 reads TGTGCCAGCAGTCGGACAGGGGCCAACGGCACGCCCCAGCATTTT.

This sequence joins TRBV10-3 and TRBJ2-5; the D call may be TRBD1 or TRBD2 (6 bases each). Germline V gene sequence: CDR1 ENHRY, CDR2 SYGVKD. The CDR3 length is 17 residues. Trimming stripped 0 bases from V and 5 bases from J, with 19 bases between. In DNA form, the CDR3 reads TGTGCCATCAGTGAGTCTTCGCACAGGGCGGGATCGGAGACCCAGTACTTC. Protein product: CAISESSHRAGSETQYF.

CDR3 bases: TGTGCCATCAGTGAGTCGGTTAGTAGTGAAAAACTGTTTTTT. This encodes CAISESVSSEKLFF. V and J are TRBV10-3 and TRBJ1-4; D is ambiguous. The CDR3 totals 14 residues. Germline V gene data show CDR1 as ENHRY and CDR2 as SYGVKD. V lost 0 bases to trimming and J lost 7 bases, with 9 bases between them.

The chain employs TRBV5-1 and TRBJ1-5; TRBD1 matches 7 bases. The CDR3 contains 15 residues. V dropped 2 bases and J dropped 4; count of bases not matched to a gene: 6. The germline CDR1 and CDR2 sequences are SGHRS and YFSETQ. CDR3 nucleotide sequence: TGCGCCAGCAGCTTAGAAGGGACAGTGAATCAGCCCCAGCATTTT. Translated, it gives CASSLEGTVNQPQHF.